One and the same sample provided the 23 T cell receptor beta chains below, sequenced in a study of CDR3 diversity in severe acne. TCRdb independently ran MiXCR on the PCR reads; one entry per CDR3 protein. The sample holds around 91,000 distinct CDR3 sequences, over 40% seen once. Sequencing was done on a sample of blood. The receptors originated from a male donor in good health, without acne.

The rearrangement links TRBV24-1 to TRBJ2-3; TRBD2 is a possible D gene (6 bases). V was cut by 2 bases and J by 0 bases, with 17 bases left in between. Germline V gives CDR1 KGHDR, CDR2 SFDVKD. The length of the CDR3 is 18 residues. CDR3 sequence: CATSDSRTRGASTDTQYF. The CDR3 DNA follows: TGTGCCACCAGTGATTCCCGGACTCGCGGGGCCAGCACAGATACGCAGTATTTT.

About this clonotype: A much larger clone lies one base from this, so it may be a read error. The chain carries TRBV24-1 and TRBJ2-7; a weak D match, TRBD1 (5 bases). In germline, CDR1 is KGHDR, CDR2 SFDVKD. The CDR3 runs to 14 residues. As DNA, the CDR3 is TGTGCCACCAGTGATAGTGACAGCTCCTACGGGCAGTACTTC. As protein: CATSDSDSSYGQYF.

About this clonotype: Germline is not matched at one junction end, which may reflect a read error. The rearrangement uses TRBV9 and TRBJ1-1; TRBD1 is a possible D gene (5 bases). The CDR3 length is 14 residues. Germline assignment: CDR1 SGDLS and CDR2 YYNGEE. The chain's CDR3 is CACSVGQGATEAFF. As DNA, the CDR3 is TGTGCCTGCAGCGTAGGCCAGGGTGCCACCGAAGCTTTCTTT.

This clonotype was counted between two and nine times. The genes are TRBV2 and TRBJ2-7, with D possibly TRBD1 on 5 matching bases. The V end lost 3 bases, the J end lost 4 bases, and 13 bases lay between the germline ends. The CDR3 has 14 residues. The germline V gene encodes CDR1 SNHLY and CDR2 FYNNEI. This CDR3 is CASSDGQGRYEQYF. The CDR3, as DNA: TGTGCCAGCAGTGATGGGCAGGGAAGGTACGAGCAGTACTTC.

This clonotype showed up many times. V gene TRBV5-6 combines with J gene TRBJ1-1, with unresolved D. Trimming removed 0 bases from V and 8 bases from J, with 11 bases in between. The germline gives CDR1 SGHDT, CDR2 YYEEEE. This CDR3 region has 13 residues. CDR3 residues: CASSLGGNGEAFF. CDR3 in DNA: TGTGCCAGCAGCTTGGGCGGGAATGGGGAAGCTTTCTTT.

The gene calls are TRBV29-1 and TRBJ2-7; 11 bases map to TRBD1. CDR1 is SQVTM and CDR2 is ANQGSEA in the germline V gene. V lost 5 bases and J lost 5; bases outside the gene matches: 11. This CDR3 region has 15 residues. CDR3 DNA sequence: TGCAGCGTTCTACGGACAGGGGGCGCGAGAAACGAGCAGTACTTC. Translating it yields CSVLRTGGARNEQYF.

The chain has TRBV27 and TRBJ1-4; 7 bases map to TRBD1. This CDR3 comprises 14 residues. Trimming removed 4 bases from V and 7 bases from J; junction bases left unmatched: 6. In germline, CDR1 is MNHEY, CDR2 SMNVEV (reference sequence). The CDR3 sequence is CASSSTGEGEKLFF. The CDR3 nucleotides read TGTGCCAGCAGTTCAACAGGGGAGGGTGAAAAACTGTTTTTT.

This sequence joins TRBV15 and TRBJ1-5; no reliable D call. V gave up 0 bases and J gave up 13 bases, with 13 bases separating them. CDR3 size: 13 residues. Germline CDR1 is LNHNV and CDR2 is YYDKDF (reference sequence). In nucleotides, the CDR3 is TGTGCCACCAGCAGAGACGGCAGGTCACTTCAGCATTTT. It yields the protein CATSRDGRSLQHF. The full variable domain, its missing parts supplied by reference TRBV15 and TRBJ1-5, is DAMVIQNPRYQVTQFGKPVTLSCSQTLNHNVMYWYQQKSSQAPKLLFHYYDKDFNNEADTPDNFQSRRPNTSFCFLDIRSPGLGDTAMYLCATSRDGRSLQHFGDGTRLSIL.

This clonotype appeared a few times. V and J are TRBV7-3 and TRBJ2-3; D not certain. Germline V gene sequence: CDR1 SGHTA, CDR2 FQGTGA. V lost 2 bases to trimming and J lost 7 bases, with 7 bases between them. There are 12 residues in the CDR3. The chain's CDR3 is CASSLARNTQYF. CDR3 sequence (DNA): TGTGCCAGCAGCTTAGCTCGGAATACGCAGTATTTT.

The rearrangement uses TRBV24-1 and TRBJ2-2; D may be TRBD1 or TRBD2 (5 bases each). The CDR3 has 16 amino acids. Germline V gives CDR1 KGHDR, CDR2 SFDVKD. The V end was cut by 1 base, the J end by 6 bases, with 14 bases between. The DNA of the CDR3 is TGTGCCACCAGTGATTTCGGGGCGCATGGCGCCGGGGAGCTGTTTTTT. Translated: CATSDFGAHGAGELFF.

This clonotype has a handful of counts. The junction differs from germline at one of its ends, possibly a read error. This chain uses TRBV7-7 with TRBJ2-5; the match to TRBD2 covers 10 bases. Germline CDR1 is SSHAT and CDR2 is FNYEAQ (reference sequence). The CDR3 covers 17 residues. The CDR3 DNA is TGTGCTAGCAGCCCCCCCTGGGGAGCGGGGGGGCCAGAGACCCAGTACTTC. This translates into CASSPPWGAGGPETQYF.

Comments on this clonotype: A clone one base away is much larger, so this may be a read error. The rearrangement links TRBV18 to TRBJ2-5; no firm D call. The CDR3 spans 12 residues. Per germline, CDR1 KGHSH and CDR2 LQKENI. CDR3 region: CASSQPQETQHF. In DNA form, the CDR3 reads TGTGCCAGCTCCCAACCACAAGAGACCCAGCACTTC.

The chain is built from TRBV6-6 and TRBJ2-7, with 9 bases aligning to TRBD1. There are 14 residues in the CDR3. The V gene end was trimmed by 0 bases and the J gene end by 5 bases; junction bases not matched to a gene: 2. Germline V lookup: CDR1 MNHNY, CDR2 SVGAGI (reference sequence). CDR3 DNA: TGTGCCAGCAGTTACTCGGACAGGGGTGACGAGCAGTACTTC. Translating gives CASSYSDRGDEQYF.

The chain couples TRBV29-1 to TRBJ1-1, with 9 positions matching TRBD1. Germline CDR1 and CDR2: SQVTM and ANQGSEA. The CDR3 is 13 residues long. V dropped 5 bases and J dropped 6; count of bases not matched to a gene: 7. The CDR3 reads CSVQDRGYPEAFF. The CDR3 nucleotides read TGCAGCGTTCAGGACAGGGGATACCCTGAAGCTTTCTTT.

The chain couples TRBV9 to TRBJ2-1; D not resolved. The germline gives CDR1 SGDLS, CDR2 YYNGEE. CDR3 size: 16 residues. Trimming left V 4 bases short and J 0 bases short, with 14 bases between. CDR3 in amino acids: CASSPDMAASYNEQFF. CDR3 nucleotide sequence: TGTGCCAGCAGCCCCGACATGGCGGCCTCCTACAATGAGCAGTTCTTC.

The V gene is TRBV20-1, the J gene TRBJ2-7; D remains unclear. V was trimmed by 6 bases and J by 7 bases, leaving 19 bases between them. The CDR3 extends over 13 amino acids. Germline CDR1 reads DFQATT; CDR2 reads SNEGSKA (reference sequence). CDR3 in amino acids: CSADNDWQVEQYF. For the CDR3, the DNA is TGCAGTGCCGACAACGACTGGCAGGTGGAGCAGTACTTC.

The V gene is TRBV29-1, the J gene TRBJ1-2; 7 nucleotides align to TRBD1. V dropped 5 bases and J dropped 4; count of bases not matched to a gene: 16. Germline V gene sequence: CDR1 SQVTM, CDR2 ANQGSEA. The CDR3 extends over 16 amino acids. CDR3 nucleotide sequence: TGCAGCGTTCTTCCGACAGGGATGTCTCGTGGCTATGGCTACACCTTC. It specifies CSVLPTGMSRGYGYTF. Drawing the rest from reference TRBV29-1 and TRBJ1-2, the complete variable domain is SAVISQKPSRDICQRGTSLTIQCQVDSQVTMMFWYRQQPGQSLTLIATANQGSEATYESGFVIDKFPISRPNLTFSTLTVSNMSPEDSSIYLCSVLPTGMSRGYGYTFGSGTRLTVV.

This sequence joins TRBV7-9 and TRBJ2-7; D is possibly TRBD1 or TRBD2 (5 bases each). CDR1 is SEHNR and CDR2 is FQNEAQ in the germline V gene (reference sequence). With 5 bases removed from V and 6 bases from J, the gap between germline ends came to 11 bases. The CDR3 totals 12 residues. CDR3 in amino acids: CASSAAGSEQYF. CDR3 nucleotides: TGTGCCAGCAGCGCGGCAGGGAGCGAGCAGTACTTC.

The CDR3 region is CATSSPRGGQGSYEQYF. Written as DNA, the CDR3 is TGTGCCACCAGCAGCCCCCGGGGGGGACAGGGCTCCTACGAGCAGTACTTC. The V call is TRBV15, the J call TRBJ2-7, with D possibly matching TRBD1 (9 bases). V lost 3 bases and J 0 bases, leaving 18 bases between the germline ends. The CDR3 extends over 17 amino acids. Germline-derived CDR1 and CDR2 are LNHNV and YYDKDF (reference sequence).

This clonotype was seen ten or more times. The chain joins TRBV29-1 to TRBJ1-3, with D unresolved. The CDR3 covers 12 residues. Germline CDR1 is SQVTM and CDR2 is ANQGSEA. Trimming removed 4 bases at V and 0 bases at J, with 4 bases between. The CDR3 coding sequence is TGCAGCGTTGGCTCCTCTGGAAACACCATATATTTT. Its protein is CSVGSSGNTIYF.

Only one count was recorded for this clonotype. CDR3 sequence reads: CASSSSGQPQHF. The CDR3 nucleotides are TGTGCCAGTAGTTCCTCGGGTCAGCCCCAGCATTTT. This chain joins TRBV25-1 and TRBJ1-5, with D unclear. CDR3 length: 12 residues. The V end lost 9 bases, the J end lost 6 bases, and 12 bases lay between the germline ends. Germline V gene data show CDR1 as MGHDK and CDR2 as SYGVNS. The entire variable domain, with the rest obtained from reference TRBV25-1 and TRBJ1-5, is as follows: EADIYQTPRYLVIGTGKKITLECSQTMGHDKMYWYQQDPGMELHLIHYSYGVNSTEKGDLSSESTVSRIRTEHFPLTLESARPSHTSQYLCASSSSGQPQHFGDGTRLSIL.

This clonotype has just one count. This chain connects TRBV19 to TRBJ1-5; tentatively, D is TRBD1 (6 bases). There are 13 residues in the CDR3. Germline loops: CDR1 LNHDA, CDR2 SQIVND (reference sequence). V lost 5 bases, J lost 6 bases, and 11 bases lay in between. CDR3 nucleotide sequence: TGTGCCAGTAGTCCAGCAGGGGTTCAGCCCCAGCATTTT. Protein: CASSPAGVQPQHF.

This clonotype has a count of ten or more. V usage is TRBV5-1 and J usage is TRBJ2-2, with 10 bases lining up with TRBD2. The germline gives CDR1 SGHRS, CDR2 YFSETQ. The ends lost 1 base at V and 1 base at J; junction bases unmatched: 4. This CDR3 region has 17 residues. Here the CDR3 reads CASSLLVAGGNTGELFF. The DNA of the CDR3 is TGCGCCAGCAGCTTGTTGGTAGCGGGAGGGAACACCGGGGAGCTGTTTTTT.